This entry describes one T cell receptor (beta chain). The data derive from a study of shared T cell receptors in the human thymus. Germline V CDR1 and CDR2: MNHNS, SASEGT. The V and J ends lost 6 bases and 0 bases respectively, with 12 bases between them. The CDR3 spans 15 residues. Clones were sequenced by immunoSEQ multiplex PCR, and TCRdb holds only the in-frame ones, with some missing. The table records just under 550,000 clones, 78% of them present only once. The same specimen was also included in a second study, on human thymus T cells. Turning to that study: V and J gene usage appeared biased in thymic and blood repertoires.

Sequenced material: thymocytes. This chain uses TRBV6-1 with TRBJ1-5; D possibly corresponds to TRBD1 (6 bases). The origin of this receptor is a boy under three years old with a congenital heart defect. This chain's CDR3 is CASSLDRPSNQPQHF. As DNA, the CDR3 is TGTGCCAGCAGCCTGGACAGACCTAGCAATCAGCCCCAGCATTTT.